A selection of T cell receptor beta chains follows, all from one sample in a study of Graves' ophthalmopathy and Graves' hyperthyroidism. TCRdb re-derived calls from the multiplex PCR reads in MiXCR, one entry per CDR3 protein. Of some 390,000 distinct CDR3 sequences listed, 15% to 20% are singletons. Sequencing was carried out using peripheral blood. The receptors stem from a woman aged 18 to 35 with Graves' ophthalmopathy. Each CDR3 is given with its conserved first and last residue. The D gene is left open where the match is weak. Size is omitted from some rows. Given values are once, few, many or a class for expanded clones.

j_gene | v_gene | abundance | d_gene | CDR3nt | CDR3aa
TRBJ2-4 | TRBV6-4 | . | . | TGTGCCAGCAGCGACCAACAGGAAGCCAAAAACATTCAGTACTTC | CASSDQQEAKNIQYF
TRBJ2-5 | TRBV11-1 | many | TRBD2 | TGTGCCAGCAGCCCGCTCCGGACTAGCGGGGGGGCCGAAGAGACCCAGTACTTC | CASSPLRTSGGAEETQYF
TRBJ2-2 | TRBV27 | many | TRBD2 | TGTGCCAGCCGGGGGGGGGTCGAAGTTGGGCCGGGGGAGCTGTTTTTT | CASRGGVEVGPGELFF
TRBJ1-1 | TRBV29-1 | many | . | TGCAGCGTTGAAGCGGGGGCGAACACTGAAGCTTTCTTT | CSVEAGANTEAFF
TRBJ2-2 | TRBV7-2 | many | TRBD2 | TGTGCCAGCAGCTTAAGTGGCGGGGGAATGGGGGAGCTGTTTTTT | CASSLSGGGMGELFF
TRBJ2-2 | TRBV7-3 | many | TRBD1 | TGTGCCAGCAGAAGGGACAGGAACACCGGGGAGCTGTTTTTT | CASRRDRNTGELFF
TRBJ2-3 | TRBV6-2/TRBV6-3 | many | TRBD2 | TGTGCCAGCAGATCGGGACTAGCGGTCCTTAGCACAGATACGCAGTATTTT | CASRSGLAVLSTDTQYF
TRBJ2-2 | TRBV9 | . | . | TGTGCCAGCAGCACCCGGGTGAACACCGGGGAGCTGTTTTTT | CASSTRVNTGELFF
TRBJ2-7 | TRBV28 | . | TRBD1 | TGTGCCAGCGGGGGGACAGGGTACTGGATCCGGCAGTACTTC | CASGGTGYWIRQYF
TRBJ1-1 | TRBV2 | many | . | TGTGCCAGCAGCCCTCGGGTTGGTGACAACACTGAAGCTTTCTTT | CASSPRVGDNTEAFF
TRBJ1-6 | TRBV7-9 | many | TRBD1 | TGTGCCAGCAGCTTAGCGTGGGGACAGGGGGCGCGACCATATGATTCACCCCTCCACTTT | CASSLAWGQGARPYDSPLHF
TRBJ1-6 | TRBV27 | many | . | TGTGCCAGCAGTTTACTTAGGATCGAGAATTCACCCCTCCACTTT | CASSLLRIENSPLHF
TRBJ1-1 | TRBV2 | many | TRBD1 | TGTGCCAGCAGTGACCTCGACAGGGAGGGACTGAACACTGAAGCTTTCTTT | CASSDLDREGLNTEAFF
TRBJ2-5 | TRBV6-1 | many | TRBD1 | TGTGCCAGCGGGGACAGCCCTCGGGAGACCCAGTACTTC | CASGDSPRETQYF
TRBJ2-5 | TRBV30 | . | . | TGTGCCTGGGTTAGCGGTGAGACCCAGTACTTC | CAWVSGETQYF
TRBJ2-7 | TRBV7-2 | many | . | TGTGCCAGCAGCTTGGCATCCTCCAGGGGTACTAGCTCCTACGAGCAGTACTTC | CASSLASSRGTSSYEQYF
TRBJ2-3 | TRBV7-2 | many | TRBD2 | TGTGCCAGCAGCTCTCGGGGAGGGGATACGCAGTATTTT | CASSSRGGDTQYF
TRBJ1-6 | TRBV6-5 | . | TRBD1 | TGTGCCAGCAGTTACCGGACAGGGGATTCACCCCTCCACTTT | CASSYRTGDSPLHF
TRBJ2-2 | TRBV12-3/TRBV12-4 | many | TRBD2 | TGTGCCAGCAGTTTTGTTGGCGGGGGGTCCACCGGGGAGCTGTTTTTT | CASSFVGGGSTGELFF
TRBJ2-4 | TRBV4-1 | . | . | TGCGCCAGCAGCGACACAGCCAAGTCCAAAAACATTCAGTACTTC | CASSDTAKSKNIQYF
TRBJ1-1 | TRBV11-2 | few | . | TGTGCCAGCAGCTTAGAGGGACAAGGGGGCACTGAAGCTTTCTTT | CASSLEGQGGTEAFF
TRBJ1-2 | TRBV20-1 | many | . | TGCAGTGCTTCAGGTCTTACAGGGCATGGCTACACCTTC | CSASGLTGHGYTF
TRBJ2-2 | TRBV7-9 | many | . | TGTGCCAGCAGCAATGTCTGGATCACCGGGGAGCTGTTTTTT | CASSNVWITGELFF
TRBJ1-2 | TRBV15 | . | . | TGTGCCACCAGTCCAGGGGCGCGGGAGGGCTACACCTTC | CATSPGAREGYTF
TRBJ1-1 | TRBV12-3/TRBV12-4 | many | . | TGTGCCAGCAGCGCGGTGGGCAGGGTGGACACTGAAGCTTTCTTT | CASSAVGRVDTEAFF
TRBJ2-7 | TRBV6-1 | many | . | TGTGCCAGCAGGGAAAGGGGCGGGATGACCTACGAGCAGTACTTC | CASRERGGMTYEQYF
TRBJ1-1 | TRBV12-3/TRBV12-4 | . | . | TGTGCCAGCAGTTTAGCCCGCATGAACACTGAAGCTTTCTTT | CASSLARMNTEAFF
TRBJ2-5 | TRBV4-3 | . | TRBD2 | TGCGCCAGCAGCCAGGGGACTAGCGGGCTGTGGGGGGAGACCCAGTACTTC | CASSQGTSGLWGETQYF
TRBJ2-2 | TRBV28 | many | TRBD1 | TGTGCCAGCAGTCCGGGGACAGGGGGCATCGCCGGGGAGCTGTTTTTT | CASSPGTGGIAGELFF
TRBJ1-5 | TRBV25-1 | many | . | TGTGCCAGCAGCGATATGGGTAATCAGCCCCAGCATTTT | CASSDMGNQPQHF
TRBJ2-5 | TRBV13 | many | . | TGTGCCAGCGCCCGACAGGGAGGACAAGAGACCCAGTACTTC | CASARQGGQETQYF
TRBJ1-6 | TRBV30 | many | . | TGTGCCTGGAGTGTTGGGGGCGGTAATTCACCCCTCCACTTT | CAWSVGGGNSPLHF
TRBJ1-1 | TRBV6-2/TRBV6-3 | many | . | TGTGCCAGCTGGAACCCACTCGACGGGATGAACACTGAAGCTTTCTTT | CASWNPLDGMNTEAFF
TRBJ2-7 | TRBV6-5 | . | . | TGTGCCGGCAGTTTGGGCATCTCCTACGAGCAGTACTTC | CAGSLGISYEQYF
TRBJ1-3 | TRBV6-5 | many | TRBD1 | TGTGCCAGCAGTTGGGACAGGGATGGAAACACCATATATTTT | CASSWDRDGNTIYF
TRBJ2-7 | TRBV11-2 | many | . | TGTGCCAGCAGCTTAGGGCGGAACGGCTACGAGCAGTACTTC | CASSLGRNGYEQYF
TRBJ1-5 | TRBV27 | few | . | TGTGCCAGCAGCTCCGGAGGGGCAGGCAATCAGCCCCAGCATTTT | CASSSGGAGNQPQHF
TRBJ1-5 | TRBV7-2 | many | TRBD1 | TGTGCCAGCAGCTTAGCGGCGACAGGGGGAAGTCAGCCCCAGCATTTT | CASSLAATGGSQPQHF
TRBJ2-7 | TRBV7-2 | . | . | TGTGCCAGCAGCATGTCGAAGGGTTACGAGCAGTACTTC | CASSMSKGYEQYF
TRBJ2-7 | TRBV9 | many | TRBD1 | TGTGCCAGCAGCGGCGGGACAGGGCCCTACGAGCAGTACTTC | CASSGGTGPYEQYF
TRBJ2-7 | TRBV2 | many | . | TGTGCCAGCAGTACCAGGACTTCCATCTACGAGCAGTACTTC | CASSTRTSIYEQYF
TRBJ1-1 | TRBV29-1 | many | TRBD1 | TGCAGCGCCGTGCCGGGACAGGGGAGGTGGGGAGCTTTCTTT | CSAVPGQGRWGAFF
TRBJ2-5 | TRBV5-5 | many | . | TGTGCCAGCAGCTTGGCCCAGGGGTTTCGGGAGACCCAGTACTTC | CASSLAQGFRETQYF
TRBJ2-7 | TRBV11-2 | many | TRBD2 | TGTGCCAGCAGCTTTATTCGGCGGGAGGGGGAAGGGGTTTCCTACGAGCAGTACTTC | CASSFIRREGEGVSYEQYF
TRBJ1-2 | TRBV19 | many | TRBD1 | TGTGCCAGTAGTACCATAGGACAGGGACGTGCCTATGGCTACACCTTC | CASSTIGQGRAYGYTF
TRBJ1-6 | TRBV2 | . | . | TGTGCCAGCAGATCTCTGGGGGTTAATTCACTCCTCCACTTT | CASRSLGVNSLLHF
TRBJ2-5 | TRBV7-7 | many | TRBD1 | TGTGCTAGCAGCATGAGGGACAGGGGGCTTGAGACCCAGTACTTC | CASSMRDRGLETQYF
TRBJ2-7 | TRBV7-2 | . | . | TGTGCCAGCAGCTTGCATACGCCAGGGAACTACGAGCAGTACTTC | CASSLHTPGNYEQYF
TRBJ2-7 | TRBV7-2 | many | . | TGTGCCAGCAGCTTAGCGCCGGGGGCATCCTACGAGCAGTACTTC | CASSLAPGASYEQYF
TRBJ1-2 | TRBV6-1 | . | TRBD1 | TGTGCCAGCAGTCCCGACAGGGAGGGCTATGGCTACACCTTC | CASSPDREGYGYTF
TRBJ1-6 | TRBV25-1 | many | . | TGTGCCAGCAGATGGGGTAGCGATTCACCCCTCCACTTT | CASRWGSDSPLHF
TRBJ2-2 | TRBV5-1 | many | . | TGCGCCAGCAGCCTGGGACGACAGAACACCGGGGAGCTGTTTTTT | CASSLGRQNTGELFF